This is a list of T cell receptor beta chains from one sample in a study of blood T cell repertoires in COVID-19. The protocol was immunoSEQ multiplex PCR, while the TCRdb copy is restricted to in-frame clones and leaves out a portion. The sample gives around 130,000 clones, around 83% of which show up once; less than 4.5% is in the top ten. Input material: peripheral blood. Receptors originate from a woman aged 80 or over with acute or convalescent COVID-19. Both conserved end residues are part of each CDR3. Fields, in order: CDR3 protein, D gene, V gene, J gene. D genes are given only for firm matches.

CDR3: CASSLTGLAGGGAYEQYF; D: TRBD2; V: TRBV18; J: TRBJ2-7
CDR3: CASSLRRTVGGQTVEQFF; D: TRBD1; V: TRBV7-2; J: TRBJ2-1
CDR3: CASSLGQGNYGYTF; D: NA; V: TRBV5-1; J: TRBJ1-2
CDR3: CASSLPGGVQYF; D: TRBD2; V: TRBV11-2; J: TRBJ2-7
CDR3: CASSYPGTAYGYTF; D: TRBD1; V: TRBV6-6; J: TRBJ1-2
CDR3: CASSLAQGRGGYEQYF; D: TRBD2; V: TRBV5-1; J: TRBJ2-7
CDR3: CASNTKTGYSPLHF; D: TRBD1; V: TRBV6-5; J: TRBJ1-6
CDR3: CASSLGPGGGTTDTQYF; D: TRBD2; V: TRBV5-4; J: TRBJ2-3
CDR3: CASSPLGQVGGYTF; D: TRBD1; V: TRBV2; J: TRBJ1-2
CDR3: CAISGAGQGGETQYF; D: TRBD1; V: TRBV10-3; J: TRBJ2-5
CDR3: CASREPFRVDQPQHF; D: NA; V: TRBV6-5; J: TRBJ1-5
CDR3: CASSQRQGTGELFF; D: TRBD1; V: TRBV4-2; J: TRBJ2-2
CDR3: CASSLGRGANGYTF; D: NA; V: TRBV13; J: TRBJ1-2
CDR3: CASRTTGDGANVLTF; D: NA; V: TRBV19; J: TRBJ2-6
CDR3: CARSFSWTGVGAQHF; D: TRBD1; V: TRBV5-3; J: TRBJ1-5
CDR3: CASSYPGYTEAFF; D: NA; V: TRBV6-2/TRBV6-3; J: TRBJ1-1
CDR3: CASSFRLAGGHEQFF; D: TRBD2; V: TRBV5-1; J: TRBJ2-1
CDR3: CASRGLAGRIETQYF; D: TRBD2; V: TRBV11-2; J: TRBJ2-5
CDR3: CASSQGPGAGGNTIYF; D: NA; V: TRBV4-2; J: TRBJ1-3
CDR3: CASSPGTGWQSTEAFF; D: TRBD1; V: TRBV5-1; J: TRBJ1-1
CDR3: CASSALGQRAFF; D: NA; V: TRBV10-1; J: TRBJ1-1
CDR3: CASSRRGRDYTDTQYF; D: NA; V: TRBV5-1; J: TRBJ2-3
CDR3: CASTPFFGGAMETQYF; D: TRBD2; V: TRBV27; J: TRBJ2-5
CDR3: CASSPATSGGADPWVEQFF; D: TRBD2; V: TRBV23-1; J: TRBJ2-1
CDR3: CASSPRRRPTPGEKLFF; D: NA; V: TRBV3-1/TRBV3-2; J: TRBJ1-4